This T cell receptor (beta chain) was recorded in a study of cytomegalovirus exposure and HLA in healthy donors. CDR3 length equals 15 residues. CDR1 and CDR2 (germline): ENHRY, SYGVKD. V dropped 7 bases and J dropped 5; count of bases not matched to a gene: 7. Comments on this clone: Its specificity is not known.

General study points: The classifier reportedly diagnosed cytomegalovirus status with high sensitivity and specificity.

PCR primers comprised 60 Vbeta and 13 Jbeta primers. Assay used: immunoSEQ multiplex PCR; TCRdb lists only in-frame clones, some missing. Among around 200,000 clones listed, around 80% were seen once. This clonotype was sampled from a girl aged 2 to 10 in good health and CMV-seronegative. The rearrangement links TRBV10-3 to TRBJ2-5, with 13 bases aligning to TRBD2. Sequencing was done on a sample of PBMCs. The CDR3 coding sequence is TGTGCCATCAAGGAAGGGACTAGCGGGGTGGAGACCCAGTACTTC. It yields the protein CAIKEGTSGVETQYF.